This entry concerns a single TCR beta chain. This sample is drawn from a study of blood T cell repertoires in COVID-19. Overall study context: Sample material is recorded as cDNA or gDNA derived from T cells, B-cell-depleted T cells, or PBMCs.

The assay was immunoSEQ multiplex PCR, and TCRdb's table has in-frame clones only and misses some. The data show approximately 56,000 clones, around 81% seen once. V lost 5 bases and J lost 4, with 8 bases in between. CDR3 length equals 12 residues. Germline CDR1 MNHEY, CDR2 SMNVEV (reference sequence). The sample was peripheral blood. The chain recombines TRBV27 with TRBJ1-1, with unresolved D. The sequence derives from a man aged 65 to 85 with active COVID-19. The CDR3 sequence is CASSGGSTEAFF. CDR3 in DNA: TGTGCCAGCAGTGGCGGTAGCACTGAAGCTTTCTTT.